Listed below are T cell receptor beta chains from one sample, sequenced in a study of T-cell memory formation after mild COVID-19. One entry per CDR3 protein results from TCRdb running MiXCR on the 5' RACE reads. This sample carries some 160,000 distinct CDR3 sequences, 13% of them seen once, and the ten largest clones take about 3.3%. The sequencing sample was made of PBMCs or a T cell subset sorted from them (not recorded which). The receptors come from a young man who had mild COVID-19 (a few samples of this study predate the infection). Cell type and time point are not known. CDR3s include the opening cysteine and the closing phenylalanine or tryptophan. D genes are given only for firm matches. Clone size appears in some rows only: once, few, many, or a class for an expanded clone.

V gene	D gene	J gene	clone size	CDR3 DNA	CDR3 protein
TRBV20-1	-	TRBJ2-5	-	TGCAGTGCTAGAGATCGCCGGGGGATAAAAGAGACCCAGTACTTC	CSARDRRGIKETQYF
TRBV30	-	TRBJ2-2	few	TGTGCCTGGAGTGTACGCGGGCTAGTTGACACCGGGGAGCTGTTTTTT	CAWSVRGLVDTGELFF
TRBV7-2	TRBD2	TRBJ2-2	few	TGTGCCAGCAGCCGACAACGGGGGACTAGCGGTACCGGAGAGCTGTTTTTT	CASSRQRGTSGTGELFF
TRBV5-1	TRBD1	TRBJ2-1	few	TGCGCCAGCAGCTTGGCCGACAGGGCCTACAATGAGCAGTTCTTC	CASSLADRAYNEQFF
TRBV7-3	TRBD1	TRBJ1-3	few	TGTGCCAGCAGCTCGACAGGGCCTCCCGGAAACACCATATATTTT	CASSSTGPPGNTIYF
TRBV11-2	TRBD2	TRBJ2-2	many	TGTGCCAGCAGCCTCAGACTAGCGGGGGGGACCGGGGAGCTGTTTTTT	CASSLRLAGGTGELFF
TRBV5-1	-	TRBJ2-2	-	TGCGCCAGCAGCTCGGTGTGGGGCCTGAACACCGGGGAGCTGTTTTTT	CASSSVWGLNTGELFF
TRBV5-1	-	TRBJ2-3	-	TGCGCCAGCAGCTTGGTCGGTTACACAGATACGCAGTATTTT	CASSLVGYTDTQYF
TRBV10-3	TRBD1	TRBJ1-2	few	TGTGCCATCAGAAAACAGGGGGATAACTATGGCTACACCTTC	CAIRKQGDNYGYTF
TRBV5-1	-	TRBJ2-1	few	TGCGCCAGCAGCTTGAAACCTGACTGGGTGAATGAGCAGTTCTTC	CASSLKPDWVNEQFF
TRBV5-1	-	TRBJ2-7	few	TGCGCCAGTCGGAGGTTCCAGGGGAGCCACGAGCAGTACTTC	CASRRFQGSHEQYF
TRBV5-1	TRBD2	TRBJ2-2	many	TGCGCCAGCAGCTTGGCAAGCGGGGCGAACACCGGGGAGCTGTTTTTT	CASSLASGANTGELFF
TRBV6-6	-	TRBJ2-5	-	TGTGCCAACGGTCGGGCAGAACAAGAGACCCAGTACTTC	CANGRAEQETQYF
TRBV27	-	TRBJ2-3	few	TGTGCCAGCAGTAGTAACGCTGGCACAGATACGCAGTATTTT	CASSSNAGTDTQYF
TRBV2	-	TRBJ1-5	few	TGTGCCAGCAGGCCGGCAGGGCCTAGCAATCAGCCCCAGCATTTT	CASRPAGPSNQPQHF
TRBV7-3	-	TRBJ2-3	few	TGTGCCAGCAGCTTAATGGGGGGCGGCACAGATACGCAGTATTTT	CASSLMGGGTDTQYF
TRBV7-2	-	TRBJ1-2	few	TGTGCCAGCAGCTCGACGTTTGGCTATGGCTACACCTTC	CASSSTFGYGYTF
TRBV18	-	TRBJ1-5	-	TGTGCCAGCTCACCGGCCGGCCAAAATCAGCCCCAGCATTTT	CASSPAGQNQPQHF
TRBV7-2	TRBD1	TRBJ1-5	many	TGTGCCAGCAGCGCAGGACAGGGTCAGCCCCAGCATTTT	CASSAGQGQPQHF
TRBV20-1	-	TRBJ1-1	few	TGCAGTGCCGCCCGACCGTTGCGGGACACTGAAGCTTTCTTT	CSAARPLRDTEAFF
TRBV7-2	-	TRBJ1-3	few	TGTGCCAGCAGCTGGGGGGGAGTTGGAAACACCATATATTTT	CASSWGGVGNTIYF
TRBV5-1	TRBD2	TRBJ2-1	few	TGCGCCAGCAACGGCGGGGGGGGCTCCTACAATGAGCAGTTCTTC	CASNGGGGSYNEQFF
TRBV2	-	TRBJ1-5	-	TGTGCCAGCAGTGAAGCGCTTCTAGTCCGTTCGAGAAATAGCAATCAGCCCCAGCATTTT	CASSEALLVRSRNSNQPQHF
TRBV5-1	TRBD1	TRBJ1-1	many	TGCGCCAGCAGCACCGGGACAGGGGGCTCGACTGAAGCTTTCTTT	CASSTGTGGSTEAFF
TRBV20-1	-	TRBJ1-1	few	TGCAGTGCTAGAGATCGGAGAAAGGGTAACACTGAAGCTTTCTTT	CSARDRRKGNTEAFF
TRBV12-3/TRBV12-4	-	TRBJ2-7	-	TGTGCCAGCAGTTTGGCCGAGCAGTACTTC	CASSLAEQYF
TRBV7-2	-	TRBJ2-2	few	TGTGCCAGCAGCTCCGAGGGGGGCCGGGAGCTGTTTTTT	CASSSEGGRELFF
TRBV6-5	TRBD2	TRBJ2-3	few	TGTGCCAGCAGTAAACCGGCGGGGGGTGAGGATACGCAGTATTTT	CASSKPAGGEDTQYF
TRBV5-1	-	TRBJ2-5	few	TGCGCCAGCAGCCGGCCAAGCGGCGAGACCCAGTACTTC	CASSRPSGETQYF
TRBV30	TRBD1	TRBJ1-1	-	TGTGCCTGGATGGGGGGGACAGGGCTGAACACTGAAGCTTTCTTT	CAWMGGTGLNTEAFF
TRBV7-9	-	TRBJ1-6	few	TGTGCCAGCAGCTTAGGTGGGGGACCCCTCCACTTT	CASSLGGGPLHF
TRBV4-2	-	TRBJ1-5	-	TGTGCCAGCAGCCAAGAGGGAGCCGGGGTTCAGCCCCAGCATTTT	CASSQEGAGVQPQHF
TRBV7-2	TRBD2	TRBJ2-3	-	TGTGCCAGCAGCTTATATTCGGGGGGGGACACAGATACGCAGTATTTT	CASSLYSGGDTDTQYF
TRBV5-1	TRBD2	TRBJ2-1	few	TGCGCCAGCAGCTTGCGGACTAGCGGGGGCAATGAGCAGTTCTTC	CASSLRTSGGNEQFF
TRBV7-2	-	TRBJ1-2	-	TGTGCCAGCAGCCTAAATGGGAGGGTCAACTATGGCTACACCTTC	CASSLNGRVNYGYTF
TRBV4-1	-	TRBJ1-4	-	TGCGCCAGCAGCCAAGCCGGGGACGAAAAACTGTTTTTT	CASSQAGDEKLFF
TRBV5-1	TRBD1	TRBJ2-3	-	TGCGCCAGCAGCCTAGGACAGGGGGGCACAGATACGCAGTATTTT	CASSLGQGGTDTQYF
TRBV7-9	-	TRBJ2-3	once	TGTGCCAGCAGCCAGACGGGCCTCACAGATACGCAGTATTTT	CASSQTGLTDTQYF
TRBV19	-	TRBJ1-5	-	TGTGCCAGTAGGCTTTATGGGAAGGGCGGCAATCAGCCCCAGCATTTT	CASRLYGKGGNQPQHF
TRBV6-5	TRBD2	TRBJ2-1	many	TGTGCCAGCAGCTCAGTAGCGGGGCGATACAATGAGCAGTTCTTC	CASSSVAGRYNEQFF
TRBV18	TRBD1	TRBJ1-2	few	TGTGCCAGCTCACCCCTCGGACAGGGGGCCATTGGCTACACCTTC	CASSPLGQGAIGYTF
TRBV7-3	TRBD1	TRBJ1-1	-	TGTGCCAGCAGCATGACAGGGGGCGGTGAAGCTTTCTTT	CASSMTGGGEAFF
TRBV7-2	TRBD2	TRBJ2-5	many	TGTGCCAGCAGCTTAGAACGACTAGCATGGGAGACCCAGTACTTC	CASSLERLAWETQYF
TRBV20-1	-	TRBJ2-1	-	TGCAGTGTGACTGGACCCTACAATGAGCAGTTCTTC	CSVTGPYNEQFF
TRBV4-1	TRBD1	TRBJ1-5	-	TGCGCCAGCAGTCGACAGGGGGCCAATCAGCCCCAGCATTTT	CASSRQGANQPQHF
TRBV19	-	TRBJ2-4	few	TGTGCCAGTAGTGACCAGGGGAGGCGAAAAAACATTCAGTACTTC	CASSDQGRRKNIQYF
TRBV7-6	TRBD2	TRBJ2-3	few	TGTGCCAGCAGCTTAAGTCGGGGGGGCTTGGATACGCAGTATTTT	CASSLSRGGLDTQYF
TRBV24-1	-	TRBJ1-5	-	TGTGCCACCTCTCCCACCGGACTACTAAATCAGCCCCAGCATTTT	CATSPTGLLNQPQHF
TRBV5-1	TRBD2	TRBJ2-4	few	TGCGCCAGCAGTACGTCTAGCGGGGCCCTTATTCAGTACTTC	CASSTSSGALIQYF
TRBV3-1	-	TRBJ1-4	-	TGTGCCAGCAGCCAACTGAATGAAAAACTGTTTTTT	CASSQLNEKLFF
TRBV7-9	-	TRBJ1-2	few	TGTGCCAGCAGCTTTGGGGATTTCTATGGCTACACCTTC	CASSFGDFYGYTF
TRBV6-5	-	TRBJ2-6	few	TGTGCCAGCAGTTACTCCGGCTCTGGGGCCAACGTCCTGACTTTC	CASSYSGSGANVLTF
TRBV28	TRBD1	TRBJ1-5	-	TGTGCCAGCAGTGGGACAGAGGGTCAGCCCCAGCATTTT	CASSGTEGQPQHF
TRBV7-2	TRBD2	TRBJ2-1	few	TGTGCCAGCAGAAGGGGGCTAGCGGGGTACAATGAGCAGTTCTTC	CASRRGLAGYNEQFF
TRBV6-1	-	TRBJ1-5	few	TGTGCCAGCAGTGAGAGGAGGTTAAATCAGCCCCAGCATTTT	CASSERRLNQPQHF
TRBV9	-	TRBJ2-3	-	TGTGCCAGCAGCGTAGACTACACAGATACGCAGTATTTT	CASSVDYTDTQYF
TRBV28	-	TRBJ1-2	-	TGTGCCAGCAGTGTCACAGGGTTGGGCTACACCTTC	CASSVTGLGYTF
TRBV3-1	-	TRBJ1-4	few	TGTGCCAGCAGTGACGGGACCTATGAAAAACTGTTTTTT	CASSDGTYEKLFF
TRBV12-3/TRBV12-4	TRBD2	TRBJ2-3	few	TGTGCCAGCAGCCGGGAGAGCGGGACGGCAGATACGCAGTATTTT	CASSRESGTADTQYF